Each of the 7 T cell receptor beta chains below was sequenced from the same sample in a study of control samples from healthy donors and cancer patients. This table comes from immunoSEQ multiplex PCR, and its TCRdb copy is limited to in-frame clones, with some not included. The data contain around 250,000 clones, almost 85% of them singletons. The sample consisted of PBMCs. The receptors shown here come from a woman aged 55 to 70 with lung cancer.

Comment on this clone: This sample also contains other DNA sequences that code for the same CDR3. The chain is built from TRBV27 and TRBJ2-7, with TRBD2 matching 7 bases. Losses at the gene ends were 3 bases for V and 1 base for J; bases not matched to a gene: 0. The CDR3 spans 13 residues. Germline CDR1 reads MNHEY; CDR2 reads SMNVEV (reference sequence). The CDR3 sequence is CASSLRGSYEQYF. DNA of the CDR3: TGTGCCAGCAGTTTGCGGGGGTCCTACGAGCAGTACTTC.

The gene calls are TRBV6-6 and TRBJ2-7; the match to TRBD1 covers 7 bases. V shed 6 bases and J 1 base; nucleotides not matched to a gene: 9. Germline V gene lookup returns CDR1 MNHNY and CDR2 SVGAGI (reference sequence). The CDR3 length is 15 residues. The CDR3 sequence is CASSGVGDRSYEQYF. In DNA form, the CDR3 reads TGTGCCAGCAGCGGGGTCGGGGACAGATCCTACGAGCAGTACTTC.

This clone is a singleton in its sample. This chain uses TRBV9 with TRBJ2-3; D uncertain. This CDR3 comprises 15 residues. Germline-derived CDR1 and CDR2 are SGDLS and YYNGEE. V was pared by 4 bases and J by 6 bases, with 18 bases between. CDR3 coding DNA: TGTGCCAGCAGCCCCCGTTACCCTAGTTTGGATACGCAGTATTTT. Translation gives CASSPRYPSLDTQYF.

The rearrangement joins TRBV24-1 to TRBJ2-1; 9 nucleotides line up with TRBD2. The germline CDR1 and CDR2 sequences are KGHDR and SFDVKD. The CDR3 spans 15 residues. V was clipped by 3 bases and J by 3 bases; unmatched bases: 2. The CDR3 DNA sequence: TGTGCCACCAGTGATAGTAGCGGGGGCTACAATGAGCAGTTCTTC. Translating gives CATSDSSGGYNEQFF.

Regarding this clone: Other nucleotide sequences from this sample produce the same CDR3. The chain employs TRBV27 and TRBJ2-1, with D perhaps being TRBD1 or TRBD2 (6 bases each). With 3 bases removed from V and 8 bases from J, the gap between germline ends came to 11 bases. The CDR3 has 13 amino acids. Germline loops: CDR1 MNHEY, CDR2 SMNVEV (reference sequence). The CDR3 nucleotides read TGTGCCAGCAGTTTTAGGGGGGCACATGAGCAGTTCTTC. It yields the protein CASSFRGAHEQFF.

This chain joins TRBV19 and TRBJ1-1, with 11 bases matching TRBD1. The CDR3 has 16 amino acids. V lost 6 bases and J lost 4; bases outside the gene matches: 10. The V gene's germline CDR1 is LNHDA and CDR2 SQIVND (reference sequence). This chain's CDR3 is CASRYTPGTGGTEAFF. The CDR3 region has the DNA TGTGCCAGTAGATACACTCCCGGGACAGGGGGCACTGAAGCTTTCTTT.

The chain recombines TRBV24-1 with TRBJ2-7, with D unclear. V was pared by 3 bases and J by 3 bases, with 8 bases between. The CDR3 contains 13 residues. Germline V CDR1 and CDR2: KGHDR, SFDVKD. In DNA form, the CDR3 reads TGTGCCACCAGTGATGCAGACGGCTACGAGCAGTACTTC. Its translation: CATSDADGYEQYF.